Below are 31 T cell receptor beta chains sequenced from a single sample in a study of cytomegalovirus exposure and HLA in healthy donors. PCR employed 60 Vbeta and 13 Jbeta primers. Sequencing was performed with immunoSEQ multiplex PCR; in TCRdb, only in-frame clones are kept and a portion is missing. The sample records roughly 140,000 clones, 80% to 90% being singletons. Sequencing was carried out using PBMCs. Receptors originate from a middle-aged woman in good health and CMV-seropositive.

This clone was observed a handful of times. The rearrangement uses TRBV27 and TRBJ2-1; 8 bases align to TRBD1. This CDR3 spans 14 amino acids. The germline gives CDR1 MNHEY, CDR2 SMNVEV (reference sequence). J gave up 6 bases and V 1 base, and 2 bases lay outside the gene matches. CDR3: CASSLWGQANEQFF. The DNA of the CDR3 is TGTGCCAGCAGTTTATGGGGACAGGCCAATGAGCAGTTCTTC.

The chain couples TRBV4-2 to TRBJ2-7; D gene uncertain. V dropped 0 bases and J dropped 4 bases, with 16 bases sitting between them. The CDR3 extends over 16 amino acids. CDR1 LGHNA and CDR2 YNFKEQ come from the germline V gene. The CDR3 region has the DNA TGTGCCAGCAGCCAAGACCTGGCGGAGAAAATGTACGAGCAGTACTTC. Its protein is CASSQDLAEKMYEQYF.

This rearrangement joins TRBV9 to TRBJ1-6; 8 bases line up with TRBD1. Germline CDR1 SGDLS, CDR2 YYNGEE. V was pared by 4 bases and J by 9 bases, with 6 bases of the junction left unmatched. CDR3 length: 14 amino acids. CDR3 sequence reads: CASSLDRGGSPLHF. CDR3 DNA: TGTGCCAGCAGCCTTGACAGGGGTGGTTCACCCCTCCACTTT.

This sequence joins TRBV12-5 and TRBJ1-1; D unclear. Deletions cut 1 base from V and 10 bases from J, with 7 bases between. Germline loops: CDR1 LGHNT, CDR2 FRNRAP. The CDR3 runs to 11 residues. The CDR3 coding sequence is TGTGCTAGTGGTTTGGGGCGGAGAGCTTTCTTT. It translates to CASGLGRRAFF.

This chain uses TRBV4-2 with TRBJ2-7; TRBD2 might be the D (5 bases). This CDR3 contains 14 residues. The V gene's germline CDR1 is LGHNA and CDR2 YNFKEQ. Deletions cut 5 bases from V and 3 bases from J, with 14 bases between. The CDR3 nucleotides are TGTGCCAGCAGCGATGAGCGGAAGTACTACGAGCAGTACTTC. Residues: CASSDERKYYEQYF.

Details on this clone: The identical CDR3 is also encoded by other nucleotide sequences in the sample. The rearrangement joins TRBV6-5 to TRBJ1-2; no clear D. CDR3 length equals 14 residues. Germline V gene data show CDR1 as MNHEY and CDR2 as SVGAGI. Trimming left V 0 bases short and J 4 bases short, with 9 bases between. The chain's CDR3 is CASSYSGGGYGYTF. CDR3 DNA: TGTGCCAGCAGTTACTCGGGAGGCGGCTATGGCTACACCTTC.

This clone was seen a handful of times. The chain employs TRBV5-4 and TRBJ2-7; possibly TRBD2 for D (5 bases). The CDR3 is 14 residues long. Germline CDR1 reads SGHNT; CDR2 reads YYREEE (reference sequence). V lost 1 base to trimming and J lost 5 bases, with 13 bases between them. The CDR3 sequence is CASSLRGPINEQYF. CDR3 DNA sequence: TGTGCCAGCAGCTTGAGAGGGCCTATAAACGAGCAGTACTTC. The full variable domain, completed using reference TRBV5-4 and TRBJ2-7, is ETGVTQSPTHLIKTRGQQVTLRCSSQSGHNTVSWYQQALGQGPQFIFQYYREEENGRGNFPPRFSGLQFPNYSSELNVNALELDDSALYLCASSLRGPINEQYFGPGTRLTVT.

The V gene is TRBV2, the J gene TRBJ2-1; the D gene is possibly TRBD1 (5 bases). Germline loops: CDR1 SNHLY, CDR2 FYNNEI. The CDR3 is made up of 15 amino acids. V was trimmed by 4 bases and J by 2 bases, leaving 12 bases between them. Here the CDR3 DNA reads TGTGCCAGCAGTGTCCGGTCAGGGACCTACAATGAGCAGTTCTTC. It yields the protein CASSVRSGTYNEQFF.

The chain employs TRBV5-8 and TRBJ1-1; 9 bases agree with TRBD1. The germline CDR1 and CDR2 sequences are SGHTS and YDEGEE. With V trimmed by 4 bases and J by 1 base, 8 bases remained unmatched. This CDR3 is built from 16 residues. CDR3 sequence reads: CASSRTGDGQNTEAFF. CDR3 nucleotides: TGTGCCAGCAGCCGGACAGGGGATGGTCAGAACACTGAAGCTTTCTTT.

V gene TRBV30 combines with J gene TRBJ1-1; 10 bases match TRBD1. The junction had 17 bases not matched to a gene; V was cut back by 5 bases and J by 2 bases. Germline-derived CDR1 and CDR2 are GTSNPN and SVGIG (reference sequence). This CDR3 region has 18 residues. CDR3 sequence: CAWSPLAGQGPSNTEAFF. In nucleotides, the CDR3 is TGTGCCTGGTCCCCTCTCGCGGGACAGGGGCCATCTAACACTGAAGCTTTCTTT.

The rearrangement joins TRBV5-1 to TRBJ2-2, with TRBD2 matching 9 bases. The length of the CDR3 is 16 residues. Germline CDR1 and CDR2: SGHRS and YFSETQ. Trimming cost V 4 bases and J 2 bases; bases outside gene matches: 6. The CDR3 protein is CASSPLAGTNTGELFF. The CDR3 bases are TGCGCCAGCAGCCCCCTAGCGGGGACCAACACCGGGGAGCTGTTTTTT.

The rearrangement joins TRBV2 to TRBJ1-4, with D perhaps matching TRBD1 (6 bases). The germline V gene encodes CDR1 SNHLY and CDR2 FYNNEI. Trimming took off 7 bases at V and 8 bases at J, with 17 bases between the two ends. The CDR3 sequence is 14 residues long. The CDR3: CASKRGRGEEKLFF. As DNA, the CDR3 is TGTGCCAGCAAACGCGGCAGGGGTGAGGAAAAACTGTTTTTT.

This chain uses TRBV18 with TRBJ1-4; D gene uncertain. V was cut by 3 bases and J by 8 bases, with 16 bases left in between. Germline V CDR1 and CDR2: KGHSH, LQKENI. The CDR3 is made up of 15 amino acids. CDR3 DNA: TGTGCCAGCTCACCCTGGACGGAGGGCGGCGAAAAACTGTTTTTT. Translating it yields CASSPWTEGGEKLFF.

The chain couples TRBV15 to TRBJ2-7; no definite D call. Per germline, CDR1 LNHNV and CDR2 YYDKDF (reference sequence). The length of the CDR3 is 12 residues. Trimming left V 3 bases short and J 9 bases short, with 12 bases between. The CDR3 bases are TGTGCCACCAGCAGGGATGACCGAGGGCAGTACTTC. This gives the protein CATSRDDRGQYF. Using reference TRBV15 and TRBJ2-7 for the parts outside the CDR3, the full variable domain is DAMVIQNPRYQVTQFGKPVTLSCSQTLNHNVMYWYQQKSSQAPKLLFHYYDKDFNNEADTPDNFQSRRPNTSFCFLDIRSPGLGDTAMYLCATSRDDRGQYFGPGTRLTVT.

A few counts support this clone. The J gene is TRBJ2-2, the V gene TRBV28; weak D call: TRBD2 (6 bases). V dropped 7 bases and J dropped 0 bases, with 12 bases sitting between them. Germline values: CDR1 MDHEN, CDR2 SYDVKM. The CDR3 sequence is 15 residues long. The CDR3 DNA reads as TGTGCCAGCACCTCCTGGGGGGCGAACACCGGGGAGCTGTTTTTT. As protein: CASTSWGANTGELFF.

The chain's CDR3 is CASSWGDRTSPGNTIYF. CDR3 coding DNA: TGCGCCAGCAGCTGGGGGGACAGAACTAGCCCTGGAAACACCATATATTTT. This chain links TRBV5-1 with TRBJ1-3; 7 nucleotides align to TRBD1. The CDR3 has 17 amino acids. J was trimmed by 2 bases and V by 3 bases; bases with no gene match: 11. The germline V gene has CDR1 SGHRS and CDR2 YFSETQ.

This clone was recorded only once. V is TRBV4-2 and J is TRBJ2-7; 9 nucleotides align to TRBD1. Germline trimming cut 0 bases from V and 4 bases from J; bases unmatched to any gene: 10. The CDR3 is 17 amino acids. Germline-derived CDR1 and CDR2 are LGHNA and YNFKEQ. The CDR3 bases are TGTGCCAGCAGCCAAGAAGGTCCGGGACAGGGTTTTTACGAGCAGTACTTC. Encoded protein: CASSQEGPGQGFYEQYF.

The genes are TRBV18 and TRBJ2-2; no definite D call. The V and J ends lost 2 bases and 0 bases respectively, with 10 bases between them. The V gene's germline CDR1 is KGHSH and CDR2 LQKENI. The length of the CDR3 is 16 residues. The CDR3 DNA follows: TGTGCCAGCTCACCATATGGGCTATCGAACACCGGGGAGCTGTTTTTT. Amino acids: CASSPYGLSNTGELFF.

The chain is built from TRBV7-6 and TRBJ2-5, with 7 bases identical to TRBD2. From germline, CDR1 is SGHVS and CDR2 FNYEAQ. The V gene end was trimmed by 5 bases and the J gene end by 5 bases; junction bases not matched to a gene: 11. CDR3 length equals 15 residues. CDR3 in amino acids: CASSPLGGSRETQYF. The CDR3 bases are TGTGCCAGCAGCCCGCTGGGCGGGAGTCGGGAGACCCAGTACTTC.

The rearrangement joins TRBV5-4 to TRBJ2-5, with 7 bases aligning to TRBD1. Per germline, CDR1 SGHNT and CDR2 YYREEE (reference sequence). V was pared by 1 base and J by 2 bases, with 5 bases of the junction left unmatched. CDR3 length equals 15 residues. CDR3 in DNA: TGTGCCAGCAGCTTGCCCCTGGGACAGCAAGAGACCCAGTACTTC. Translated: CASSLPLGQQETQYF.

The rearrangement links TRBV4-3 to TRBJ2-5, with D possibly matching TRBD1 (5 bases). Germline CDR1 LGHNA, CDR2 YSLEER. V shed 4 bases and J shed 2 bases, with 8 bases lying between them. This CDR3 comprises 13 residues. The CDR3 region is CASSLTEQETQYF. DNA of the CDR3: TGCGCCAGCAGCCTGACAGAACAAGAGACCCAGTACTTC.

J is TRBJ1-1 and V is TRBV5-1; maybe TRBD1 (6 bases). The V end was cut by 7 bases, the J end by 5 bases, with 18 bases between. The CDR3 has 14 amino acids. CDR1 SGHRS and CDR2 YFSETQ come from the germline V gene. The CDR3 region is CASGEQGSKTEAFF. The CDR3, as DNA: TGCGCCAGCGGAGAACAGGGATCGAAAACTGAAGCTTTCTTT. The full variable domain, rest sourced from reference TRBV5-1 and TRBJ1-1, is KAGVTQTPRYLIKTRGQQVTLSCSPISGHRSVSWYQQTPGQGLQFLFEYFSETQRNKGNFPGRFSGRQFSNSRSEMNVSTLELGDSALYLCASGEQGSKTEAFFGQGTRLTVV.

The count of this clone is one. The DNA for the CDR3 is TGTGCCAGCGGGGACAGTTACAATGAGCAGTTCTTC. Amino acid sequence: CASGDSYNEQFF. The chain uses TRBV27 and TRBJ2-1; 7 nucleotides align to TRBD1. Losses at the gene ends were 8 bases for V and 4 bases for J; bases not matched to a gene: 2. Per the germline V gene, CDR1 is MNHEY and CDR2 is SMNVEV (reference sequence). The CDR3 runs to 12 residues.

The CDR3 DNA follows: TGTGCCAGCAGCTTAGGACTCCTAGGAGACGAGCAGTACTTC. It translates to CASSLGLLGDEQYF. V is TRBV11-2 and J is TRBJ2-7; D remains unclear. CDR3 length: 14 amino acids. The V gene lost 1 base and the J gene lost 5 bases, with 12 bases spanning the gap. Germline lookup yields CDR1 SGHAT and CDR2 FQNNGV.

V is TRBV4-3 and J is TRBJ2-2; D uncertain. The CDR3 is made up of 16 amino acids. The V end was cut by 1 base, the J end by 4 bases, with 13 bases between. Germline-derived CDR1 and CDR2 are LGHNA and YSLEER. The CDR3 reads CASSQAASPITGELFF. The CDR3 nucleotides read TGCGCCAGCAGCCAAGCAGCGTCGCCGATCACCGGGGAGCTGTTTTTT.

This chain connects TRBV6-6 to TRBJ1-1; 7 bases match TRBD1. V shed 5 bases, J shed 3 bases, and the junction held 6 bases outside the gene matches. Germline CDR1 and CDR2: MNHNY and SVGAGI (reference sequence). The CDR3 has 14 residues. CDR3 loop: CASSRQGRDTEAFF. For the CDR3, the DNA is TGTGCCAGCAGTCGACAGGGCCGGGACACTGAAGCTTTCTTT.

CDR3 sequence reads: CASSYSGGVSDTQYF. The CDR3 DNA follows: TGTGCCAGCAGTTATAGCGGGGGGGTATCAGATACGCAGTATTTT. This chain joins TRBV6-5 and TRBJ2-3; 11 bases align to TRBD2. V shed 3 bases, J shed 4 bases, and the junction held 3 bases outside the gene matches. The CDR3 runs to 15 residues. CDR1 is MNHEY, CDR2 SVGAGI, per germline.

This chain links TRBV18 with TRBJ1-3; D unresolved. V dropped 3 bases and J dropped 4 bases, with 13 bases sitting between them. The length of the CDR3 is 15 residues. Per germline, CDR1 KGHSH and CDR2 LQKENI. The CDR3: CASSPGTSRGNTIYF. CDR3 nucleotide sequence: TGTGCCAGCTCACCTGGAACCTCCAGGGGAAACACCATATATTTT. The entire variable domain, with the rest obtained from reference TRBV18 and TRBJ1-3, is as follows: NAGVMQNPRHLVRRRGQEARLRCSPMKGHSHVYWYRQLPEEGLKFMVYLQKENIIDESGMPKERFSAEFPKEGPSILRIQQVVRGDSAAYFCASSPGTSRGNTIYFGEGSWLTVV.

The chain couples TRBV11-3 to TRBJ2-7, with 11 bases fitting TRBD1. The germline V gene has CDR1 SGHNT and CDR2 YENEEA. The CDR3 runs to 14 residues. Trimming cost V 4 bases and J 4 bases; bases outside gene matches: 3. The CDR3 loop reads CASSSGQGVYEQYF. CDR3 nucleotides: TGTGCCAGCAGCTCGGGACAGGGGGTTTACGAGCAGTACTTC.

This clone was detected a few times. The chain links TRBV6-5 to TRBJ1-2; a possible D gene is TRBD1 (5 bases). Germline V lookup: CDR1 MNHEY, CDR2 SVGAGI. V was pared by 5 bases and J by 4 bases, with 11 bases between. This CDR3 region has 13 residues. CDR3 sequence: CASSEQDTYGYTF. In DNA, the CDR3 is TGTGCCAGCAGTGAACAGGACACCTATGGCTACACCTTC.

The chain combines TRBV9 with TRBJ1-2, with 7 bases fitting TRBD1. CDR3 length: 16 residues. The germline gives CDR1 SGDLS, CDR2 YYNGEE. Trimming cost V 0 bases and J 6 bases; bases outside gene matches: 11. The CDR3 sequence: CASSVDPAQGFNGYTF. CDR3 nucleotides: TGTGCCAGCAGCGTAGATCCTGCACAGGGGTTTAATGGCTACACCTTC.